These 14 T cell receptor beta chains share one sample of origin, sequenced in a study of blood T cell repertoires in COVID-19. Libraries were prepared by immunoSEQ multiplex PCR; TCRdb keeps only in-frame clonotypes and omits some of them. Of around 450,000 clones in the sample, approximately 90% were seen once. Input material: PBMCs or T cells enriched from blood (not recorded which). These receptors came from a woman aged 18-35 years with acute COVID-19.

Only one count was recorded for this clone. The chain employs TRBV7-9 and TRBJ1-5; no clear D. CDR3 length: 12 residues. Trimming removed 6 bases at V and 1 base at J, with 4 bases between. Germline V lookup: CDR1 SEHNR, CDR2 FQNEAQ (reference sequence). CDR3 sequence reads: CASRGSNQPQHF. The CDR3 nucleotides are TGTGCCAGCAGGGGCAGCAATCAGCCCCAGCATTTT.

This rearrangement joins TRBV3-1 (or the pseudogene TRBV3-2) to TRBJ1-2; D ambiguous. In germline, CDR1 is LGHDT, CDR2 YNNKEL (reference sequence). The CDR3 extends over 14 amino acids. V was shortened by 1 base and J by 7 bases, with 13 bases between the two germline ends. The CDR3 here is CASSQASFLGGYTF. As DNA, the CDR3 is TGTGCCAGCAGCCAAGCTAGTTTCCTCGGTGGCTACACCTTC.

As DNA, the CDR3 is TGTGCCAGCAGCCGTGCTGCGGGAAAACTGTTTTTT. This encodes CASSRAAGKLFF. This chain joins TRBV27 and TRBJ1-4; D is undetermined. The CDR3 is 12 residues long. Trimming left V 6 bases short and J 10 bases short, with 12 bases between. Germline lookup yields CDR1 MNHEY and CDR2 SMNVEV (reference sequence).

The chain links TRBV6-5 to TRBJ2-2; D is perhaps TRBD1 (6 bases). The CDR3 covers 15 residues. V was trimmed by 0 bases and J by 1 base, leaving 6 bases between them. From germline, CDR1 is MNHEY and CDR2 SVGAGI. This chain's CDR3 is CASSYSGQNTGELFF. The CDR3 bases are TGTGCCAGCAGTTACTCGGGACAGAACACCGGGGAGCTGTTTTTT.

This clone turned up a few times. The chain joins TRBV25-1 to TRBJ2-1; weak D call: TRBD1 (5 bases). The V gene lost 0 bases and the J gene lost 8 bases, with 11 bases spanning the gap. The CDR3 has 14 amino acids. The germline gives CDR1 MGHDK, CDR2 SYGVNS. The CDR3, as DNA: TGTGCCAGCAGTGAATACAGGGCCTCGGATGAGCAGTTCTTC. Translation: CASSEYRASDEQFF.

This chain links TRBV23-1 with TRBJ2-7; 10 bases align to TRBD1. TRBV23-1 is noted as an ORF with a role that remains uncertain. The CDR3 sequence is 17 residues long. J was trimmed by 2 bases and V by 4 bases; bases with no gene match: 11. The CDR3 loop is CASSLPLPGQGPYEQYF. The CDR3 bases are TGCGCCAGCAGTCTTCCGCTTCCGGGACAGGGGCCCTACGAGCAGTACTTC.

The genes are TRBV2 and TRBJ2-7; D might be TRBD1 (6 bases). Trimming stripped 4 bases from V and 3 bases from J, with 10 bases between. The CDR3 sequence is 13 residues long. Looked up from germline, CDR1 is SNHLY and CDR2 is FYNNEI. CDR3: CASSGDTSYEQYF. The CDR3 coding sequence is TGTGCCAGCAGTGGGGACACCAGCTACGAGCAGTACTTC.

The chain has TRBV2 and TRBJ1-4; no definite D call. Trimming took 2 bases from V and 3 from J, leaving 4 bases between them. CDR3 length: 13 amino acids. Looked up from germline, CDR1 is SNHLY and CDR2 is FYNNEI. This CDR3 is CASSESPNEKLFF. The CDR3 DNA reads TGTGCCAGCAGTGAATCTCCTAATGAAAAACTGTTTTTT.

This clone was detected only once. V is TRBV10-1 and J is TRBJ2-7; 10 nucleotides line up with TRBD1. The germline V gene has CDR1 WNHNN and CDR2 SYGVQD (reference sequence). V lost 9 bases, J lost 6 bases, and 8 bases stayed unmatched. The CDR3 runs to 13 residues. The chain's CDR3 is CASTRDRGGEQYF. The CDR3 nucleotides are TGCGCCAGTACCCGGGACAGGGGAGGCGAGCAGTACTTC.

The chain combines TRBV29-1 with TRBJ2-3; 7 bases align to TRBD1. There are 14 residues in the CDR3. The trim removed 2 bases at V and 4 bases at J, leaving 6 bases unmatched. Germline V gives CDR1 SQVTM, CDR2 ANQGSEA. The CDR3 sequence is CSVERRQGSDTQYF. The CDR3 DNA sequence: TGCAGCGTTGAAAGGCGACAGGGTTCAGATACGCAGTATTTT.

This clone has only one observation. J is TRBJ1-6 and V is TRBV19; 9 bases are a match to TRBD1. Germline CDR1 and CDR2: LNHDA and SQIVND (reference sequence). This CDR3 contains 16 residues. V dropped 3 bases and J dropped 7; count of bases not matched to a gene: 7. The CDR3 is CASSMRQGGTNSPLHF. CDR3 nucleotides: TGTGCCAGTAGTATGAGACAGGGGGGAACAAATTCACCCCTCCACTTT.

The chain joins TRBV19 to TRBJ2-2, with 7 bases matching TRBD2. The CDR3 covers 15 residues. The ends lost 7 bases at V and 4 bases at J; junction bases unmatched: 9. Germline V gives CDR1 LNHDA, CDR2 SQIVND (reference sequence). The CDR3 DNA reads TGTGCCAGTATCAAAGGACTAGTCGGCACCGGGGAGCTGTTTTTT. It codes for CASIKGLVGTGELFF.

The V call is TRBV18, the J call TRBJ1-6; 7 bases are shared with TRBD1. The CDR3 totals 15 residues. Germline V gene lookup returns CDR1 KGHSH and CDR2 LQKENI. V dropped 2 bases and J dropped 9; count of bases not matched to a gene: 7. CDR3 in amino acids: CASSPETGKASPLHF. CDR3 DNA: TGTGCCAGCTCACCAGAGACAGGGAAGGCTTCACCCCTCCACTTT.

The genes are TRBV27 and TRBJ1-5; TRBD1 might be the D (5 bases). Trimming cost V 2 bases and J 7 bases, with 12 bases left between them. The germline V gene has CDR1 MNHEY and CDR2 SMNVEV (reference sequence). The CDR3 length is 14 residues. CDR3 sequence reads: CASSLRGREQPQHF. CDR3 nucleotide sequence: TGTGCCAGCAGTTTAAGGGGACGGGAGCAGCCCCAGCATTTT.